This TCR beta chain comes out of a study of blood T cell repertoires in COVID-19. Some clones are missing from TCRdb's copy, which holds only in-frame ones; the method was immunoSEQ multiplex PCR. The repertoire holds approximately 200,000 clones, with around 79% as singletons. Germline CDR1 is SGHAT and CDR2 is FQNNGV. This CDR3 is built from 13 residues. Trimming pared 5 bases from V and 0 bases from J, leaving 8 bases between. This clone was seen just once. The clonotype was recovered from a woman aged 35 to 49 with COVID-19, enrolled during active disease. Sequences were obtained from peripheral blood. The chain uses TRBV11-2 and TRBJ2-7; D call uncertain. The CDR3 nucleotides read TGTGCCAGCAGCCTCCCCAGCTCCTACGAGCAGTACTTC. It translates to CASSLPSSYEQYF.